This TCR beta chain was found in a study of blood T cell repertoires in COVID-19. Turning to the study itself: The United States, Italy and Spain were the sources of the acute and convalescent COVID-19 samples. Sources were T cells, B-cell-depleted T cells, or PBMCs; the material itself was cDNA or gDNA.

Under the authors' procedure: The authors estimated nucleated cell counts from reference gene primer amplification. Repertoires were generated with immunoSEQ multiplex PCR, while TCRdb's copy carries only in-frame clones and drops some. V, J and clone size derive from that table, while D and trimming were established from the DNA sequence. The sample lists roughly 140,000 clones, 75% to 85% seen once, with over 2.5% in the top ten. Germline V gene lookup returns CDR1 SGHNT and CDR2 YENEEA. This CDR3 is built from 14 residues. Trimming took 5 bases from V and 0 from J, leaving 7 bases between them. J is TRBJ2-2 and V is TRBV11-3; possibly TRBD1 for D (6 bases). Sequencing was carried out using peripheral blood. The sequence was collected from a man aged 45 to 65 with acute or convalescent COVID-19. The CDR3 sequence: CASSQGTNTGELFF. The DNA for the CDR3 is TGTGCCAGCAGCCAGGGGACGAACACCGGGGAGCTGTTTTTT.